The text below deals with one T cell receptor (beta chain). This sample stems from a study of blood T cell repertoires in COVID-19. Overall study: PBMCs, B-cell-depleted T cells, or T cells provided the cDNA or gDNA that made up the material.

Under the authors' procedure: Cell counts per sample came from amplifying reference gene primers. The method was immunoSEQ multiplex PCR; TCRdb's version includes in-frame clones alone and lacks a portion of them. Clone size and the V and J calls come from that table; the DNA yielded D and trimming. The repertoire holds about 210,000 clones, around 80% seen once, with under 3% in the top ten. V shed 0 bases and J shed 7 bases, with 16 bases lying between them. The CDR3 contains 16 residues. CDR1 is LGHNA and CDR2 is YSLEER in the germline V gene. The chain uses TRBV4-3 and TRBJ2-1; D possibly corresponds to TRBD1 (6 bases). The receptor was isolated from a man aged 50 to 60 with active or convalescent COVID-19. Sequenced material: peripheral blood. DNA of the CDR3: TGCGCCAGCAGCCAAGATCCTCAGGGGAACAGGAATGAGCAGTTCTTC. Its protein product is CASSQDPQGNRNEQFF.